Presented here are 30 T cell receptor beta chains from one specimen sequenced in a study of CD4+ T cells in melanoma. Sequenced by immunoSEQ multiplex PCR; TCRdb stores in-frame clones only, minus some. The sample lists about 140,000 clones; over 90% were seen once. These TCRs come from a human donor with melanoma.

The chain is built from TRBV5-1 and TRBJ2-1; the D call may be TRBD1 or TRBD2 (6 bases each). V lost 5 bases and J 4 bases, leaving 16 bases between the germline ends. Germline V gene sequence: CDR1 SGHRS, CDR2 YFSETQ. The CDR3 runs 15 residues. CDR3 sequence (DNA): TGCGCCAGCAGGGGGGGCACAGGGCCATACAATGAGCAGTTCTTC. Translated: CASRGGTGPYNEQFF. The full variable domain, with the rest looked up from reference TRBV5-1 and TRBJ2-1, is KAGVTQTPRYLIKTRGQQVTLSCSPISGHRSVSWYQQTPGQGLQFLFEYFSETQRNKGNFPGRFSGRQFSNSRSEMNVSTLELGDSALYLCASRGGTGPYNEQFFGPGTRLTVL.

The CDR3 nucleotides are TGTGCCAGCAGATCGAACGATGGACGCCACCCGATCGACGAGCAGTACTTC. Residues: CASRSNDGRHPIDEQYF. This chain joins TRBV5-4 and TRBJ2-7; D uncertain. Per the germline V gene, CDR1 is SGHNT and CDR2 is YYREEE (reference sequence). V lost 5 bases and J 5 bases, leaving 26 bases between the germline ends. The CDR3 is 17 residues long.

V and J are TRBV2 and TRBJ2-4; 7 bases line up with TRBD1. CDR3 length: 13 residues. The V gene's germline CDR1 is SNHLY and CDR2 FYNNEI. With 1 base clipped from V and 10 bases from J, the junction kept 4 bases outside the gene matches. The CDR3: CASSEGSRGIQYF. The DNA for the CDR3 is TGTGCCAGCAGTGAAGGGTCCAGGGGGATTCAGTACTTC.

This chain uses TRBV7-8 with TRBJ1-1, with unresolved D. Germline V gene lookup returns CDR1 SGHVS and CDR2 FQNEAQ. This CDR3 spans 13 amino acids. Trimming took off 3 bases at V and 4 bases at J, with 9 bases between the two ends. This CDR3 is CASSFIRSTEAFF. In nucleotides, the CDR3 is TGTGCCAGCAGCTTTATCCGGAGCACTGAAGCTTTCTTT.

This chain links TRBV6-5 with TRBJ1-3, with D possibly TRBD1 on 6 matching bases. Germline V CDR1 and CDR2: MNHEY, SVGAGI. Trimming cost V 6 bases and J 3 bases, with 9 bases left between them. CDR3 size: 13 residues. This CDR3 reads CASRRGGGNTIYF. DNA of the CDR3: TGTGCCAGCAGACGAGGGGGTGGAAACACCATATATTTT.

The chain joins TRBV18 to TRBJ1-2; D gene uncertain. V was shortened by 3 bases and J by 1 base, with 6 bases between the two germline ends. CDR1 KGHSH and CDR2 LQKENI come from the germline V gene. CDR3 size: 13 residues. CDR3 in amino acids: CASSPEGNYGYTF. The CDR3 DNA sequence: TGTGCCAGCTCACCGGAGGGTAACTATGGCTACACCTTC.

The V and J genes are TRBV6-1 and TRBJ2-3; D is uncertain. From germline, CDR1 is MNHNS and CDR2 SASEGT. The CDR3 length is 12 residues. Trimming pared 10 bases from V and 6 bases from J, leaving 14 bases between. The CDR3 loop is CATLSNGDTQYF. In DNA form, the CDR3 reads TGTGCCACCCTCTCGAATGGGGATACGCAGTATTTT.

V usage is TRBV5-5 and J usage is TRBJ1-1; D is undetermined. Germline V lookup: CDR1 SGHKS, CDR2 YYEKEE (reference sequence). V was cut by 2 bases and J by 1 base, with 3 bases left in between. The CDR3 covers 12 residues. The chain's CDR3 is CASSLRNTEAFF. CDR3 DNA: TGTGCCAGCAGCTTAAGGAACACTGAAGCTTTCTTT.

V usage is TRBV2 and J usage is TRBJ2-5; weak D call: TRBD2 (5 bases). Germline lookup yields CDR1 SNHLY and CDR2 FYNNEI. The CDR3 sequence is 13 residues long. With 4 bases removed from V and 3 bases from J, the gap between germline ends came to 9 bases. DNA for the CDR3: TGTGCCAGCAGTGTAGCGCGGAAAGAGACCCAGTACTTC. This translates into CASSVARKETQYF.

This clone was seen a handful of times. The chain uses TRBV5-5 and TRBJ1-6; tentatively, D is TRBD1 (5 bases). Germline values: CDR1 SGHKS, CDR2 YYEKEE (reference sequence). This CDR3 comprises 15 residues. V shed 2 bases and J shed 4 bases, with 10 bases lying between them. For the CDR3, the DNA is TGTGCCAGCAGCTTTAGGGCAGGGTATAATTCACCCCTCCACTTT. This encodes CASSFRAGYNSPLHF.

The genes are TRBV2 and TRBJ1-5; D gene unclear. V lost 10 bases, J lost 0 bases, and 10 bases lay in between. The CDR3 is made up of 13 amino acids. Per germline, CDR1 SNHLY and CDR2 FYNNEI. DNA for the CDR3: TGTGCCACCCGAACCTATAGCAATCAGCCCCAGCATTTT. Protein product: CATRTYSNQPQHF.

In its sample, this clone was seen a few times. This chain links TRBV7-2 with TRBJ2-5; 9 bases map to TRBD2. The ends lost 6 bases at V and 0 bases at J; junction bases unmatched: 8. The germline V gene encodes CDR1 SGHTA and CDR2 FQGNSA. The CDR3 extends over 16 amino acids. The CDR3 here is CASSPPGLAYQETQYF. As DNA, the CDR3 is TGTGCCAGCAGTCCCCCGGGACTAGCATACCAAGAGACCCAGTACTTC.

This chain joins TRBV29-1 and TRBJ2-5; D ambiguous. Germline CDR1 and CDR2: SQVTM and ANQGSEA. The germline V and J ends were trimmed by 3 bases and 1 base, with 9 bases remaining between them. This CDR3 contains 13 residues. The CDR3 sequence: CSVDIIGQETQYF. The CDR3 region has the DNA TGCAGCGTTGACATAATAGGCCAAGAGACCCAGTACTTC.

The chain couples TRBV5-5 to TRBJ2-5; TRBD1 might be the D (6 bases). V was pared by 2 bases and J by 5 bases, with 16 bases between. The CDR3 has 15 residues. From germline, CDR1 is SGHKS and CDR2 YYEKEE (reference sequence). CDR3 sequence: CASSFFSGAGETQYF. The CDR3 nucleotides read TGTGCCAGCAGCTTTTTTTCAGGGGCTGGGGAGACCCAGTACTTC.

This clone is a singleton in its sample. The CDR3 region has the DNA TGTGCCAGCAGCTTTCAGGGCCTGGACGAGCAGTACTTC. Protein sequence: CASSFQGLDEQYF. The chain uses TRBV5-4 and TRBJ2-7; maybe TRBD1 (5 bases). Germline CDR1 and CDR2: SGHNT and YYREEE (reference sequence). This CDR3 spans 13 amino acids. Trimming stripped 2 bases from V and 5 bases from J, with 11 bases between.

The CDR3 nucleotides are TGCGCCAGCAGCCAAGTCGCCGGACAGGACTCTACCTACGAGCAGTACTTC. Amino acid sequence: CASSQVAGQDSTYEQYF. V is TRBV4-1 and J is TRBJ2-7, with 7 bases that match TRBD1. CDR3 length: 17 amino acids. V shed 1 base and J 2 bases; nucleotides not matched to a gene: 11. CDR1 is MGHRA, CDR2 YSYEKL, per germline.

This clone occurred a few times. J is TRBJ1-2 and V is TRBV5-5; a possible D gene is TRBD1 (6 bases). The CDR3 runs 15 residues. V gave up 4 bases and J gave up 4 bases, with 17 bases separating them. Germline assignment: CDR1 SGHKS and CDR2 YYEKEE (reference sequence). This CDR3 is CASSRTDGGSYGYTF. The DNA of the CDR3 is TGTGCCAGCAGCCGAACCGACGGGGGCTCCTATGGCTACACCTTC.

This CDR3 reads CASSSDRGPDGYTF. As DNA, the CDR3 is TGCGCCAGCAGCTCCGATAGGGGCCCAGATGGCTACACCTTC. The chain joins TRBV5-1 to TRBJ1-2; D is possibly TRBD1 (5 bases). Trimming took off 3 bases at V and 6 bases at J, with 15 bases between the two ends. Per the germline V gene, CDR1 is SGHRS and CDR2 is YFSETQ. The CDR3 totals 14 residues.

The chain is built from TRBV29-1 and TRBJ1-5; unclear D gene. CDR3 length equals 12 residues. Trimming left V 1 base short and J 8 bases short, with 9 bases between. Germline CDR1 reads SQVTM; CDR2 reads ANQGSEA. CDR3 sequence reads: CSVEAAGEPQHF. As DNA, the CDR3 is TGCAGCGTTGAAGCAGCTGGGGAGCCCCAGCATTTT.

The chain links TRBV30 to TRBJ1-2; 7 bases match TRBD1. This CDR3 spans 15 amino acids. Germline CDR1 is GTSNPN and CDR2 is SVGIG (reference sequence). V gave up 3 bases and J gave up 5 bases; unmatched junction bases: 12. CDR3 nucleotide sequence: TGTGCCTGGAGCCGGTTAGGACAGGTGTTATATGGCTACACCTTC. It encodes CAWSRLGQVLYGYTF.

The chain is built from TRBV6-5 and TRBJ1-2; tentative D call: TRBD1 (6 bases). Trimming removed 2 bases at V and 3 bases at J, with 7 bases between. CDR3 size: 13 residues. Germline CDR1 is MNHEY and CDR2 is SVGAGI. CDR3 DNA sequence: TGTGCCAGCAGTTACGACAGGCACTATGGCTACACCTTC. It specifies CASSYDRHYGYTF.

V is TRBV10-2 and J is TRBJ1-1; 8 bases are a match to TRBD1. Trimming removed 8 bases from V and 4 bases from J; junction bases left unmatched: 9. This CDR3 is built from 14 residues. From germline, CDR1 is WSHSY and CDR2 SAAADI. The CDR3 protein is CASDRQGTGTEAFF. CDR3 nucleotides: TGCGCCAGCGATCGACAGGGGACGGGCACTGAAGCTTTCTTT.

The rearrangement uses TRBV2 and TRBJ2-3; D is ambiguous. V was clipped by 8 bases and J by 0 bases, with 9 bases between them. The CDR3 contains 13 residues. CDR1 is SNHLY, CDR2 FYNNEI, per germline. CDR3 loop: CASGRASTDTQYF. The CDR3, as DNA: TGTGCCAGCGGGCGAGCGAGCACAGATACGCAGTATTTT.

The chain carries TRBV10-3 and TRBJ1-3, with 10 positions matching TRBD1. V shed 3 bases, J shed 4 bases, and the junction held 6 bases outside the gene matches. The CDR3 covers 16 residues. From germline, CDR1 is ENHRY and CDR2 SYGVKD. The CDR3 loop is CAISDPGTGEGNTIYF. DNA of the CDR3: TGTGCCATCAGTGACCCCGGGACAGGGGAGGGAAACACCATATATTTT.

The rearrangement links TRBV13 to TRBJ2-7; D remains unclear. Per the germline V gene, CDR1 is PRHDT and CDR2 is FYEKMQ (reference sequence). The CDR3 is 15 amino acids. V dropped 5 bases and J dropped 1 base, with 15 bases sitting between them. The chain's CDR3 is CASSPGSYPSYEQYF. CDR3 in DNA: TGTGCCAGCAGCCCCGGGTCCTACCCATCCTACGAGCAGTACTTC.

The chain couples TRBV5-1 to TRBJ1-1; D is uncertain. The CDR3 contains 13 residues. Germline CDR1 is SGHRS and CDR2 is YFSETQ. The V and J ends lost 4 bases and 1 base respectively, with 8 bases between them. The CDR3 loop is CASSRAGNTEAFF. The CDR3 region has the DNA TGCGCCAGCAGCCGAGCGGGGAACACTGAAGCTTTCTTT.

This sequence joins TRBV28 and TRBJ1-5; D is ambiguous. The CDR3 has 14 amino acids. V lost 0 bases to trimming and J lost 7 bases, with 10 bases between them. CDR1 MDHEN and CDR2 SYDVKM come from the germline V gene. The CDR3 sequence is CASSLWVGGQPQHF. The DNA of the CDR3 is TGTGCCAGCAGTTTATGGGTGGGAGGACAGCCCCAGCATTTT.

The V and J genes are TRBV27 and TRBJ1-2; 9 bases fit TRBD1. This CDR3 comprises 15 residues. Germline loops: CDR1 MNHEY, CDR2 SMNVEV (reference sequence). The trim removed 5 bases at V and 6 bases at J, leaving 10 bases unmatched. CDR3 sequence: CASSETGTGTHGYTF. The CDR3, as DNA: TGTGCCAGCAGTGAAACCGGGACAGGGACTCATGGCTACACCTTC.

In DNA, the CDR3 is TGCGCCAGCAGCCAAGTAGGGCAGGGCTATGGCTACACCTTC. It is translated as CASSQVGQGYGYTF. V gene TRBV4-1 combines with J gene TRBJ1-2; D is perhaps TRBD1 (5 bases). This CDR3 has 14 residues. In germline, CDR1 is MGHRA, CDR2 YSYEKL. Trimming pared 1 base from V and 4 bases from J, leaving 10 bases between.

The DNA of the CDR3 is TGTGCCAGTAGTATTGGTAAGGGAACAGATACGCAGTATTTT. Protein sequence: CASSIGKGTDTQYF. The J gene is TRBJ2-3, the V gene TRBV19, with D unclear. From germline, CDR1 is LNHDA and CDR2 SQIVND (reference sequence). The V and J ends lost 3 bases and 3 bases respectively, with 10 bases between them. The CDR3 is 14 amino acids.